This is a list of T cell receptor beta chains from one sample in a study of blood T cells in healthy people across ages. TCRdb analysed the 5' RACE reads with MiXCR anew, one entry per CDR3 protein. The table includes 660,000 or so distinct CDR3 sequences, under 70% detected once. Sequenced material: blood. All receptors come from a man between 60 and 75 years old in good health. Each CDR3 is given without its conserved first and last residue. The order of the fields is V gene, CDR3 protein.

V gene: TRBV7-9; CDR3 protein: ASSDQGRSSYNEQF
V gene: TRBV12-3/TRBV12-4; CDR3 protein: ASSLSRTYNQPQH
V gene: TRBV3-1; CDR3 protein: ASSQEYRGEQY
V gene: TRBV18; CDR3 protein: ASSPFAQGQGQF
V gene: TRBV18; CDR3 protein: ASSPKTSGGHNEQF
V gene: TRBV20-1; CDR3 protein: SAAGTSGDNEQF
V gene: TRBV6-1; CDR3 protein: ASTLGLAGRGTQY
V gene: TRBV7-9; CDR3 protein: ASSKPPGSYEQY
V gene: TRBV10-3; CDR3 protein: AIRRDDSYEQY
V gene: TRBV29-1; CDR3 protein: SVESVGAGELF
V gene: TRBV7-7; CDR3 protein: ASSFAAGIGQETQY
V gene: TRBV3-1; CDR3 protein: ASSQGLAGGDTQY
V gene: TRBV20-1; CDR3 protein: SAPSGGGQY
V gene: TRBV29-1; CDR3 protein: SVVQAQETQY
V gene: TRBV7-9; CDR3 protein: ASSFGTGGDLGYGYT
V gene: TRBV25-1; CDR3 protein: ASSDHPQGYEQY
V gene: TRBV5-6; CDR3 protein: ASSLAAGYAKNIQY
V gene: TRBV20-1; CDR3 protein: SASLPLRGRGYGYT
V gene: TRBV20-1; CDR3 protein: SADPGTGYNEQF
V gene: TRBV7-2; CDR3 protein: ASRQQETEQF
V gene: TRBV10-3; CDR3 protein: VISSDVVGTEAF
V gene: TRBV7-2; CDR3 protein: ASSLQLPQGKNSPLH
V gene: TRBV7-9; CDR3 protein: ASSSGASIADTQY
V gene: TRBV20-1; CDR3 protein: SAPAVGSYNEQF
V gene: TRBV6-2/TRBV6-3; CDR3 protein: ASSYFWEEETQY
V gene: TRBV6-5; CDR3 protein: ASRDNYEQY
V gene: TRBV4-2; CDR3 protein: ASSLTGTGTPYEQY
V gene: TRBV20-1; CDR3 protein: SATTGQGVSGLDTQY
V gene: TRBV6-1; CDR3 protein: ASSDTGGVKEKLF
V gene: TRBV29-1; CDR3 protein: STRLAGVNEQF
V gene: TRBV5-1; CDR3 protein: ASSPRGDHYNEQF
V gene: TRBV20-1; CDR3 protein: SALGTGNYEQY
V gene: TRBV20-1; CDR3 protein: SATDRGNQPQH
V gene: TRBV6-5; CDR3 protein: ASTLKVAGVNEQF
V gene: TRBV2; CDR3 protein: ASRTDFNEQF
V gene: TRBV27; CDR3 protein: ASSIGGTGETQY
V gene: TRBV12-3/TRBV12-4; CDR3 protein: ASSFAGSLNYGYT
V gene: TRBV18; CDR3 protein: ASSPPLSGGRETQY
V gene: TRBV12-3/TRBV12-4; CDR3 protein: ASTLGQGWNIQY
V gene: TRBV2; CDR3 protein: ASSVQGSAKNIQY
V gene: TRBV2; CDR3 protein: ASSEMAKTQY
V gene: TRBV5-1; CDR3 protein: ASSLTGTSNSYNSPLH
V gene: TRBV28; CDR3 protein: ASRGLATNEKLF
V gene: TRBV20-1; CDR3 protein: SARDLSGGNSPLH
V gene: TRBV6-6; CDR3 protein: ASSSTGESYNSPLH
V gene: TRBV7-2; CDR3 protein: ASSLSRVDNQPQH